This T cell receptor (beta chain) was recorded in a study of early T cells in non-severe SARS-CoV-2 infection (dated by TCRdb to the early 2020s). In the study overall: Because TCR sequencing was done on bulk RNA from unsorted whole blood, the alpha and beta chains could not be paired. The investigation overall reported the following: VDJdb matching was skewed toward anti-spike CD8 responses, so virus-specific expansions were likely underestimated and private and CD4 specificities were missed.

The library was produced with 5' RACE. These reads were obtained on a NextSeq 500. To correct for sequencing error and PCR bias, the TCR library protocol tagged individual cDNA molecules with unique molecular identifiers. TCR alpha and beta chains were both sequenced, and the abundances of alpha and beta sequences in each sample were closely correlated with each other. The authors' analysis ran thus. Decombinator V4 was used to perform V gene, J gene and CDR3 annotation of TCR sequences. TCRs were defined as expanded if a significant change between any two time points was detected under a Poisson model with p below 0.0001. TCR abundances were normalised to the total number of TCRs sequenced per sample and were expressed as counts per million. MAIT TCRs were defined by TRAV1-2 paired with TRAJ12, TRAJ20 or TRAJ33, and iNKT TCRs by TRAV10 paired with TRAJ18. VDJdb, accessed on 1 November 2021, was searched for TCRs annotated for CMV, EBV and SARS-CoV-2, and TCRs annotated for more than one antigen were excluded. Using fastp at Q25 and MiXCR, TCRdb reprocessed the public reads and kept productive beta chains. Each record represents a unique CDR3 protein, reported with the most common genes and DNA among its rows. TCRdb's processing, not the authors' own work, is the source of the V and J calls. The sample includes approximately 89,000 distinct CDR3 sequences, with about 14% observed a single time. Roughly 3.1% of the sample comes from the top ten.

Remarks on this clonotype: What antigen it recognizes has not been identified. Base-call qualities are not available, and no considerably larger clone is one nucleotide away.

CDR3 length: 16 amino acids, cysteine to phenylalanine. Of the read, only the CDR3 DNA is kept; its 48 bases are in frame from base 1. From V the trimming removes 2 bases and from J it removes 5 bases, while the gene matches leave 6 bases of the junction unaccounted for. The study was a case-control design nested within a healthcare worker cohort in London, UK, with weekly nasopharyngeal swab PCR tests and blood sampling. Healthcare workers were recruited during the week of the UK lockdown, between 23 and 31 March 2020, and followed weekly for up to roughly 16 weeks. The sequence was obtained from an adult who was a healthcare worker with PCR-confirmed SARS-CoV-2 infection or an uninfected control (not recorded which). Sequences were obtained from whole blood. The sequence joins TRBV12-3 or TRBV12-4 to TRBJ2-1, with TRBD2 matching 10 junction bases. This receptor has the CDR3 CASSLRTSGDDNEQFF. In nucleotides, the sequence is TGTGCCAGCAGTTTAAGGACTAGCGGCGATGACAATGAGCAGTTCTTC.